The 21 T cell receptor beta chains listed next were all sequenced from one sample in a study of T cell responses to AZD1222 COVID-19 vaccine. The method was immunoSEQ multiplex PCR; TCRdb's version includes in-frame clones alone and lacks a portion of them. The data show about 110,000 clones, 90% to 95% seen once. The sequencing here drew on peripheral blood, taken 28 days after the second AZD1222 dose. These receptors originate from an adult who received the AZD1222 COVID-19 vaccine.

The chain joins TRBV29-1 to TRBJ2-7, with a possible D match to TRBD1 (7 bases). Germline lookup yields CDR1 SQVTM and CDR2 ANQGSEA. The CDR3 totals 14 residues. V was trimmed by 3 bases and J by 2 bases, leaving 14 bases between them. The CDR3 sequence is CSVERAGQTYEQYF. In DNA, the CDR3 is TGCAGCGTTGAGAGGGCGGGACAGACCTACGAGCAGTACTTC.

V usage is TRBV7-2 and J usage is TRBJ1-2; D is possibly TRBD1 (6 bases). The germline CDR1 and CDR2 sequences are SGHTA and FQGNSA. Trimming stripped 2 bases from V and 4 bases from J, with 17 bases between. The CDR3 totals 16 residues. CDR3 bases: TGTGCCAGCAGCTTAAGACCAGGGGTACGAATCTATGGCTACACCTTC. Amino acids: CASSLRPGVRIYGYTF.

This clone was observed once. V usage is TRBV11-3 and J usage is TRBJ2-2, with a tentative D call TRBD2 (6 bases). CDR3 length equals 13 residues. Germline V gives CDR1 SGHNT, CDR2 YENEEA. V gave up 4 bases and J gave up 6 bases, with 9 bases separating them. The CDR3 spells CASSSTRAGELFF. CDR3 DNA sequence: TGTGCCAGCAGCTCGACTAGAGCCGGGGAGCTGTTTTTT.

The table lists this clone with a count of one. The J gene is TRBJ1-5, the V gene TRBV6-4, with TRBD1 matching 7 bases. With V trimmed by 6 bases and J by 3 bases, 8 bases remained unmatched. Germline V CDR1 and CDR2: MRHNA, SNTAGT. This CDR3 comprises 15 residues. The CDR3 DNA follows: TGTGCCAGCAGGGTAGAGAGGGGGCACAATCAGCCCCAGCATTTT. The encoded protein is CASRVERGHNQPQHF.

The J gene is TRBJ1-2, the V gene TRBV12-3 or TRBV12-4; a weak D match, TRBD1 (5 bases). The ends were cut back, 5 bases at V and 6 bases at J, with 10 bases in the middle. The CDR3 length is 12 residues. The CDR3 reads CASSRGEDGYTF. CDR3 nucleotide sequence: TGTGCCAGCAGTCGAGGGGAAGATGGCTACACCTTC.

The chain links TRBV6-1 to TRBJ1-2; tentative D call: TRBD1 (5 bases). Germline CDR1 and CDR2: MNHNS and SASEGT. V dropped 1 base and J dropped 8 bases, with 20 bases sitting between them. The CDR3 is 16 amino acids. The CDR3 spells CASSEERNRLIPGYTF. The CDR3 DNA is TGTGCCAGCAGTGAAGAAAGGAACAGGCTAATTCCCGGCTACACCTTC.

CDR3 in amino acids: CSVEPRSGNTIYF. In nucleotides, the CDR3 is TGCAGCGTTGAACCCCGCTCTGGAAACACCATATATTTT. The chain combines TRBV29-1 with TRBJ1-3; D ambiguous. Germline CDR1 is SQVTM and CDR2 is ANQGSEA. Trimming removed 2 bases from V and 0 bases from J, with 5 bases in between. This CDR3 is 13 amino acids long. Full variable domain (outside the CDR3, taken from reference TRBV29-1 and TRBJ1-3): SAVISQKPSRDICQRGTSLTIQCQVDSQVTMMFWYRQQPGQSLTLIATANQGSEATYESGFVIDKFPISRPNLTFSTLTVSNMSPEDSSIYLCSVEPRSGNTIYFGEGSWLTVV.

The chain couples TRBV2 to TRBJ2-6; either TRBD1 or TRBD2 may supply D (5 bases each). The germline V and J ends were trimmed by 2 bases and 3 bases, with 11 bases remaining between them. Germline lookup yields CDR1 SNHLY and CDR2 FYNNEI. The CDR3 loop spans 16 amino acids. CDR3 sequence reads: CASSEFGGVGANVLTF. The CDR3 nucleotides are TGTGCCAGCAGTGAATTTGGGGGTGTTGGGGCCAACGTCCTGACTTTC.

CDR3 coding DNA: TGCAGTGCTGGCCAGGGGGAGCAGTACTTC. This codes for CSAGQGEQYF. This chain links TRBV20-1 with TRBJ2-7, with D perhaps TRBD1 (6 bases). The CDR3 consists of 10 residues. The germline V gene encodes CDR1 DFQATT and CDR2 SNEGSKA (reference sequence). The ends were cut back, 5 bases at V and 7 bases at J, with 9 bases in the middle.

The CDR3: CASSLEGQVNTGELFF. CDR3 in DNA: TGTGCCAGCAGCTTGGAAGGACAGGTGAACACCGGGGAGCTGTTTTTT. The chain uses TRBV5-5 and TRBJ2-2; 7 bases fit TRBD1. Trimming removed 0 bases from V and 1 base from J; junction bases left unmatched: 3. The CDR3 is made up of 16 amino acids. Germline V lookup: CDR1 SGHKS, CDR2 YYEKEE (reference sequence).

This chain uses TRBV5-5 with TRBJ2-7; D is uncertain. CDR1 and CDR2 from the germline V gene are SGHKS and YYEKEE (reference sequence). Between the trimmed V and J ends, which lost 0 bases and 2 bases, there was a span of 12 bases. The CDR3 sequence is 15 residues long. CDR3 loop: CASSLGATETYEQYF. The CDR3 DNA sequence: TGTGCCAGCAGCTTGGGGGCAACAGAAACCTACGAGCAGTACTTC.

CDR3 loop: CASSEGPGYKRTYNEQFF. The CDR3 DNA sequence: TGTGCCAGCAGCGAAGGCCCGGGGTACAAAAGAACCTACAATGAGCAGTTCTTC. This chain joins TRBV9 and TRBJ2-1, with a tentative D call TRBD2 (5 bases). The germline V and J ends were trimmed by 3 bases and 2 bases, with 21 bases remaining between them. Germline V CDR1 and CDR2: SGDLS, YYNGEE. CDR3 length: 18 amino acids. Variable domain in full (rest from reference TRBV9 and TRBJ2-1): DSGVTQTPKHLITATGQRVTLRCSPRSGDLSVYWYQQSLDQGLQFLIQYYNGEERAKGNILERFSAQQFPDLHSELNLSSLELGDSALYFCASSEGPGYKRTYNEQFFGPGTRLTVL.

V and J are TRBV30 and TRBJ1-1; the D is unclear. The CDR3 runs 11 residues. V lost 0 bases and J 6 bases, leaving 5 bases between the germline ends. CDR1 GTSNPN and CDR2 SVGIG come from the germline V gene (reference sequence). The CDR3 DNA is TGTGCCTGGAGTGTGGAGGCTGAAGCTTTCTTT. Translating it yields CAWSVEAEAFF.

The rearrangement joins TRBV11-3 to TRBJ2-5; 10 bases align to TRBD2. V dropped 5 bases and J dropped 2; count of bases not matched to a gene: 14. Germline lookup yields CDR1 SGHNT and CDR2 YENEEA. The CDR3 has 18 amino acids. This CDR3 is CASSPGIGSGGAQETQYF. CDR3 nucleotides: TGTGCCAGCAGCCCTGGAATTGGGAGCGGGGGGGCTCAAGAGACCCAGTACTTC.

The rearrangement links TRBV10-1 to TRBJ2-2; 9 bases map to TRBD1. The V segment lost 0 bases and the J segment 6 bases; nucleotides outside the gene matches: 8. Germline V CDR1 and CDR2: WNHNN, SYGVQD (reference sequence). The CDR3 spans 17 residues. The DNA for the CDR3 is TGCGCCAGCAGTGAGTCAAGTGGACAGGGGAGCGCCGGGGAGCTGTTTTTT. Encoded protein: CASSESSGQGSAGELFF.

This clone was seen a handful of times. This chain links TRBV28 with TRBJ1-6; D possibly corresponds to TRBD1 (5 bases). The germline V and J ends were trimmed by 6 bases and 9 bases, with 18 bases remaining between them. The length of the CDR3 is 15 residues. Germline V gene sequence: CDR1 MDHEN, CDR2 SYDVKM. CDR3 DNA: TGTGCCAGCAGCCCCGGGCCTGACAGTAGTTCACCCCTCCACTTT. This encodes CASSPGPDSSSPLHF. The complete variable domain, with remaining parts taken from reference TRBV28 and TRBJ1-6, reads DVKVTQSSRYLVKRTGEKVFLECVQDMDHENMFWYRQDPGLGLRLIYFSYDVKMKEKGDIPEGYSVSREKKERFSLILESASTNQTSMYLCASSPGPDSSSPLHFGNGTRLTVT.

V gene TRBV6-5 combines with J gene TRBJ2-1; no firm D call. Trimming cost V 8 bases and J 6 bases, with 14 bases left between them. Germline values: CDR1 MNHEY, CDR2 SVGAGI. The CDR3 is 13 residues long. The CDR3 DNA reads as TGTGCCAGCTCTCTTATCCGTTTCAATGAGCAGTTCTTC. This encodes CASSLIRFNEQFF.

The V call is TRBV5-4, the J call TRBJ2-2; TRBD1 might be the D (6 bases). Between the trimmed V and J ends, which lost 2 bases and 3 bases, there was a span of 11 bases. Germline V lookup: CDR1 SGHNT, CDR2 YYREEE (reference sequence). The CDR3 spans 15 residues. This CDR3 is CASSFRDIYTGELFF. Written as DNA, the CDR3 is TGTGCCAGCAGCTTCCGGGACATATACACCGGGGAGCTGTTTTTT.

The V and J genes are TRBV7-2 and TRBJ2-1; TRBD1 might be the D (6 bases). Germline assignment: CDR1 SGHTA and CDR2 FQGNSA. V shed 1 base and J shed 5 bases, with 12 bases lying between them. There are 15 residues in the CDR3. The CDR3 loop reads CASSLVQGENNEQFF. The CDR3 nucleotides are TGTGCCAGCAGCTTAGTACAGGGCGAAAACAATGAGCAGTTCTTC. Complete variable domain (other parts from reference TRBV7-2 and TRBJ2-1): GAGVSQSPSNKVTEKGKDVELRCDPISGHTALYWYRQSLGQGLEFLIYFQGNSAPDKSGLPSDRFSAERTGGSVSTLTIQRTQQEDSAVYLCASSLVQGENNEQFFGPGTRLTVL.

The chain is built from TRBV27 and TRBJ2-5; D remains unclear. This CDR3 comprises 14 residues. Germline CDR1 MNHEY, CDR2 SMNVEV (reference sequence). The V end was cut by 3 bases, the J end by 5 bases, with 13 bases between. This chain's CDR3 is CASSFKTERETQYF. The CDR3 bases are TGTGCCAGCAGTTTTAAGACGGAGAGGGAGACCCAGTACTTC.

About this clone: Germline is not matched at one junction end, which may reflect a read error. The V and J genes are TRBV9 and TRBJ2-1, with TRBD2 as a possible D gene (7 bases). Germline lookup yields CDR1 SGDLS and CDR2 YYNGEE. This CDR3 has 16 amino acids. For the CDR3, the DNA is TGTGCCAGCACCGTAGGGGGAGGGAGCTCCTACAATGAGCAGTTCTTC. Protein sequence: CASTVGGGSSYNEQFF.